This is a list of T cell receptor beta chains from one sample in a study of OX40 agonist ivuxolimab in advanced cancers. TCRdb's table, derived via immunoSEQ multiplex PCR, lists solely in-frame clones and lacks some. The table lists 55,000 to 60,000 clones, 75% to 90% of them singletons. The sequences come from CD4+ or CD8+ T cells sorted from blood, collected in a trial of the OX40 agonist ivuxolimab. The source of these receptors is an adult with an advanced solid tumor such as melanoma, head and neck, liver or kidney cancer. Each CDR3 is given with its conserved first and last residue. D genes are given only for firm matches. Not all rows give a size; the values are once, few, many and, for expanded clones, a class.

size: .; V: TRBV11-2; J: TRBJ1-1; D: .; CDR3: CASSFIQNTEAFF
size: once; V: TRBV6-1; J: TRBJ1-5; D: .; CDR3: CASSEVSSSASNQPQHF
size: .; V: TRBV11-2; J: TRBJ2-5; D: TRBD2; CDR3: CASSLSGGRETQYF
size: .; V: TRBV19; J: TRBJ2-2; D: .; CDR3: CASSIRVGAGTGELFF
size: .; V: TRBV30; J: TRBJ2-3; D: .; CDR3: CAWSATGLPPITHTQYF
size: .; V: TRBV18; J: TRBJ2-1; D: .; CDR3: CASSPGLGSSYNEQFF
size: .; V: TRBV14; J: TRBJ1-1; D: .; CDR3: CASSQVGSGSTEAFF
size: .; V: TRBV27; J: TRBJ2-6; D: .; CDR3: CASSLWGGANVLTF
size: .; V: TRBV19; J: TRBJ1-5; D: .; CDR3: CASSMSRTQHF
size: .; V: TRBV6-1; J: TRBJ1-1; D: .; CDR3: CASSASMGMDTEAFF
size: .; V: TRBV18; J: TRBJ1-1; D: TRBD1; CDR3: CASCRTGASVTEAFF
size: .; V: TRBV19; J: TRBJ2-5; D: TRBD1; CDR3: CASSGQGFQTQYF
size: few; V: TRBV19; J: TRBJ1-2; D: .; CDR3: CASSLRDAQEVYTF
size: once; V: TRBV28; J: TRBJ2-7; D: TRBD1; CDR3: CASNRGAYEQYF
size: .; V: TRBV28; J: TRBJ1-5; D: .; CDR3: CASSRSGHREYNQPQHF
size: .; V: TRBV5-1; J: TRBJ2-3; D: TRBD1; CDR3: CASSSTPGQAYTDTQYF
size: .; V: TRBV15; J: TRBJ2-5; D: .; CDR3: CATTLGIGETQYF
size: .; V: TRBV28; J: TRBJ1-1; D: .; CDR3: CASYGTEAFF
size: few; V: TRBV7-9; J: TRBJ2-5; D: TRBD1; CDR3: CASSSDRGQGTQYF
size: .; V: TRBV6-1; J: TRBJ2-5; D: .; CDR3: CASSEIGGRGTQYF
size: .; V: TRBV7-9; J: TRBJ2-2; D: TRBD1; CDR3: CASSADRGAGELFF
size: .; V: TRBV11-2; J: TRBJ2-7; D: .; CDR3: CASSLVAGKTYEQYF
size: .; V: TRBV6-5; J: TRBJ1-2; D: TRBD1; CDR3: CASRRSRGEGYTF
size: few; V: TRBV19; J: TRBJ2-5; D: TRBD1; CDR3: CASSIARTGMETQYF
size: .; V: TRBV19; J: TRBJ1-5; D: .; CDR3: CASSIREGGNQPQHF
size: once; V: TRBV6-5; J: TRBJ1-2; D: .; CDR3: CASSYGGQGGSWGYTF
size: .; V: TRBV5-6; J: TRBJ2-3; D: .; CDR3: CASSPTSPGTDTQYF
size: .; V: TRBV19; J: TRBJ1-4; D: .; CDR3: CASSSATNEKLFF
size: .; V: TRBV5-1; J: TRBJ2-3; D: TRBD2; CDR3: CASSLEASGATGDRTQYF
size: .; V: TRBV6-1; J: TRBJ1-2; D: .; CDR3: CASSESGGINYGYTF
size: few; V: TRBV5-1; J: TRBJ2-1; D: .; CDR3: CASSLGAGSNNEQFF
size: .; V: TRBV5-1; J: TRBJ2-7; D: TRBD2; CDR3: CASSLGGGEYEQYF
size: once; V: TRBV2; J: TRBJ2-7; D: TRBD1; CDR3: CASSEVQGAREQYF
size: .; V: TRBV21-1; J: TRBJ2-4; D: .; CDR3: CASSKASLNSGGKLAKNIQYF
size: once; V: TRBV10-3; J: TRBJ2-3; D: .; CDR3: CAISAIRGAPADTQYF
size: .; V: TRBV11-2; J: TRBJ1-5; D: .; CDR3: CASSLGGGNQPQHF
size: .; V: TRBV5-1; J: TRBJ1-5; D: TRBD1; CDR3: CASSLGTGKNQPQHF
size: .; V: TRBV6-5; J: TRBJ2-7; D: TRBD2; CDR3: CASREGNEQYF
size: .; V: TRBV18; J: TRBJ1-2; D: .; CDR3: CASSPSRGEIGYTF
size: .; V: TRBV11-2; J: TRBJ1-2; D: .; CDR3: CASSFTSRNYGYTF
size: few; V: TRBV6-5; J: TRBJ1-1; D: .; CDR3: CASSKAGVTEAFF
size: .; V: TRBV7-9; J: TRBJ1-1; D: TRBD1; CDR3: CASSLETGGPTEAFF
size: .; V: TRBV5-4; J: TRBJ2-2; D: .; CDR3: CASSSQDYTGELFF
size: .; V: TRBV13; J: TRBJ2-1; D: .; CDR3: CASSPRGYNEQFF
size: .; V: TRBV19; J: TRBJ2-7; D: .; CDR3: CASSPLDGSSYEQYF